This TCR beta chain came from a study of PD-L1 blockade in urothelial cancer. Sequencing used immunoSEQ multiplex PCR; TCRdb keeps in-frame clones, though not all of them. The profile covers 100,000 to 150,000 clones, with 86% appearing a single time and 2.4% taken by the ten largest. Stated time point: peripheral blood 6 weeks after treatment start. The diagnosis in patients was locally advanced or metastatic urothelial carcinoma. This CDR3 is 14 amino acids long. Trimming shortened V by 4 bases and J by 11 bases, and 21 bases separated the two germline ends. Germline V gene lookup returns CDR1 SGHRS and CDR2 YFSETQ.

This chain uses TRBV5-1 with TRBJ2-5; D may be TRBD2 (6 bases). This TCR derives from a man in his fifties with urothelial cancer. Source: PBMCs, taken around atezolizumab (anti-PD-L1) treatment. This CDR3 is CASSHGTILREQYF. The CDR3 DNA is TGCGCCAGCAGCCACGGGACCATTCTTCGGGAGCAGTACTTC.